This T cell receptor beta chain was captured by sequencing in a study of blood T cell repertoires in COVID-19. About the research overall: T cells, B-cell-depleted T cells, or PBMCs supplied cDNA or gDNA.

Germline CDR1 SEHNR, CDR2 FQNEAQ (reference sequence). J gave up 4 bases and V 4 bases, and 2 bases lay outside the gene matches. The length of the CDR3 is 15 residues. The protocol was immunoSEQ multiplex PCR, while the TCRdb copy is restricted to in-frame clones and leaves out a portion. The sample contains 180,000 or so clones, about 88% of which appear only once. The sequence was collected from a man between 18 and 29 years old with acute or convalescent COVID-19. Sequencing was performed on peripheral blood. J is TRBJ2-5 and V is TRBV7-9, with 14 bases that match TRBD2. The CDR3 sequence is CASSSGTSGGETQYF. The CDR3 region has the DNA TGTGCCAGCAGCTCTGGGACTAGCGGGGGAGAGACCCAGTACTTC.